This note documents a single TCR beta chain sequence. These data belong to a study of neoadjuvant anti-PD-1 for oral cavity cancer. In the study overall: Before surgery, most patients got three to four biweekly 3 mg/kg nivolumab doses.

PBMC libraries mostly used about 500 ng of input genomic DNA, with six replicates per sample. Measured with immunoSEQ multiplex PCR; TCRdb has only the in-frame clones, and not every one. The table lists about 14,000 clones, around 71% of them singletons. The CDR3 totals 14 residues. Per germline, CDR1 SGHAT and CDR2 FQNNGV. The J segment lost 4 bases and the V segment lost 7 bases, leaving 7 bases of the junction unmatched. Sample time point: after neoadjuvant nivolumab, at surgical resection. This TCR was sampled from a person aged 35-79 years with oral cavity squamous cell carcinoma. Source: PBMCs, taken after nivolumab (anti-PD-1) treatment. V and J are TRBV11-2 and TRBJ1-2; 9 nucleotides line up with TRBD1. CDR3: CASTTQGASYGYTF. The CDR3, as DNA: TGTGCCAGCACCACACAGGGGGCGAGCTATGGCTACACCTTC.